The entry below gives a single T cell receptor (beta chain) sequence along with its context. The antigen remains unidentified. V trimming: 6 bases; J trimming: 8 bases; junction bases outside the gene matches: 10. This CDR3 region has 15 residues. Looked up from germline, CDR1 is MNHEY and CDR2 is SVGAGI. Mismatch repair deficiency was confirmed in all patients, by PCR or immunohistochemistry. Assay: immunoSEQ multiplex PCR; the TCRdb copy retains only in-frame clones and omits some. Counted here are around 100,000 clones, over 65% occurring once; the ten biggest clones make up 4% to 5%. This sample is drawn from a study of PD-1 blockade in mismatch repair-deficient tumors. About the study: All were previously treated, progressing patients with about 11 mismatch repair-deficient cancer types. Study results and caveats: Rapid post-treatment expansion, then contraction, generally preceding radiologic response, marked tumor-resident clones.

The receptor comes from an adult with mismatch repair-deficient cancer. The chain combines TRBV6-5 with TRBJ2-1, with 10 bases fitting TRBD2. Sequencing used peripheral blood, obtained 60 weeks after starting pembrolizumab. CDR3 sequence: CASSPSGRGSHEQFF. CDR3 bases: TGTGCCAGCAGCCCGAGCGGGAGGGGGTCCCATGAGCAGTTCTTC.